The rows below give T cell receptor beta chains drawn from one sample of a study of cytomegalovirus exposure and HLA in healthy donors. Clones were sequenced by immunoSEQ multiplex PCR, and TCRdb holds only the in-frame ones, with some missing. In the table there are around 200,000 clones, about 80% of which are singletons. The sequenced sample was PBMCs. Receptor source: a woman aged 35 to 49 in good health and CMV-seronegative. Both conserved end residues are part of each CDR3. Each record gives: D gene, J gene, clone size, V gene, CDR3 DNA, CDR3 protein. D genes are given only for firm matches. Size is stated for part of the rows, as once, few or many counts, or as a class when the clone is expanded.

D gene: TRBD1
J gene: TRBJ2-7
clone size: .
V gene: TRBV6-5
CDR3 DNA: TGTGCCAGCAGTAGAGGGACAGGGTCCTACGAGCAGTACTTC
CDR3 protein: CASSRGTGSYEQYF

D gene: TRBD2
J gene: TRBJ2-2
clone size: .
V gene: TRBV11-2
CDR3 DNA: TGTGCCAGCAGCTTAGTGCGGCGGGGGGGCTTTAGGACCGGGGAGCTGTTTTTT
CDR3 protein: CASSLVRRGGFRTGELFF

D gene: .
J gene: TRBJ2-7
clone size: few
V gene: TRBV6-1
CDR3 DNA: TGTGCCAGCGGAGACAGGACCCTTTACGAGCAGTACTTC
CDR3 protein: CASGDRTLYEQYF

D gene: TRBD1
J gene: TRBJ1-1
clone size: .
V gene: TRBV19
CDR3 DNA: TGTGCCAGTAGTACCCCCGGGACAGGGTTCGGGGAAGCTTTCTTT
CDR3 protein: CASSTPGTGFGEAFF

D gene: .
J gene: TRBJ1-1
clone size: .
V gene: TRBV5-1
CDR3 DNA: TGCGCCAGCAGCCCAGTGCCCCCATCCGAAGCTTTCTTT
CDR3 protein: CASSPVPPSEAFF

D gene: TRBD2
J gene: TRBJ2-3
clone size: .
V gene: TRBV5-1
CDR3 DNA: TGCGCCAGCAGCTCGGGACTAGCGGAGAGCACAGATACGCAGTATTTT
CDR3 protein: CASSSGLAESTDTQYF

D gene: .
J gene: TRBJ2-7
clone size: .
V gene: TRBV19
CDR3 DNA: TGTGCCAGTAGTATTCACGGGGTGACGTCCTCAGCCTACGAGCAGTACTTC
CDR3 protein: CASSIHGVTSSAYEQYF

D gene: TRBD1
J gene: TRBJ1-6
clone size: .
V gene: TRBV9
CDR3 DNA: TGTGCCAGCAGCCCCGATTCGGGACAGGGGGCCTCACCCCTCCACTTT
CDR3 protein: CASSPDSGQGASPLHF

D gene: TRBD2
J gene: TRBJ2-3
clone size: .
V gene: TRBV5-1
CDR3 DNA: TGCGCCAGCAGCCGGACCCGCGGGGGGGCTAGCACAGATACGCAGTATTTT
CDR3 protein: CASSRTRGGASTDTQYF

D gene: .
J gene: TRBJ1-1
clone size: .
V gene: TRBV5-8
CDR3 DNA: TGTGCCAGCAGCTTGCTTACAGGGAAGATTAGTGAAGCTTTCTTT
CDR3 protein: CASSLLTGKISEAFF

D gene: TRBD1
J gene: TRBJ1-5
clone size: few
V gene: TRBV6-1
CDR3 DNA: TGTGCCAGCAGTTCAGGGGGCGGTCAGCCCCAGCATTTT
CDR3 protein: CASSSGGGQPQHF

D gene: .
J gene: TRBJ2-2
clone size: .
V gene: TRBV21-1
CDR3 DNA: TGTGCCAGCAGCCCCCTTCCGGGGACTCCAATTTTGACCGGGGAGCTGTTTTTT
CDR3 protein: CASSPLPGTPILTGELFF

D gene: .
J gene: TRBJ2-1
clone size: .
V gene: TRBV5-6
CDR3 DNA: TGTGCCAGCAGCTTGGAGAGGGGGGGGGTTTCCTACAATGAGCAGTTCTTC
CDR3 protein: CASSLERGGVSYNEQFF

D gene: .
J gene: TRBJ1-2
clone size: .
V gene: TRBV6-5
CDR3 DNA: TGTGCCAGCAGACTGAGGATTAACTATGGCTACACCTTC
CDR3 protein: CASRLRINYGYTF

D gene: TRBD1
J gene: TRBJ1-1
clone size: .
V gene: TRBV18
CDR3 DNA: TGTGCCAGCTCACCAGGGACAGGGGTCGCGAACACTGAAGCTTTCTTT
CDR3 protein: CASSPGTGVANTEAFF

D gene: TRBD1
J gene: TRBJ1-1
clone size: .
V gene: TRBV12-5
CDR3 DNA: TGTGCTAGTGGTTTGACCCTAACAGGGGCAACGAACACTGAAGCTTTCTTT
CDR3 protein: CASGLTLTGATNTEAFF

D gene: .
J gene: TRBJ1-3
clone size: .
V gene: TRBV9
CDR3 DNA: TGTGCCAGCAGCCCGGATTATTGGACAGACTCTGGAAACACCATATATTTT
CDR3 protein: CASSPDYWTDSGNTIYF

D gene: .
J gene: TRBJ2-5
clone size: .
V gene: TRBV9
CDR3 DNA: TGTGCCAGCAGCGTCCACGGGGAAGAGACCCAGTACTTC
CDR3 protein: CASSVHGEETQYF

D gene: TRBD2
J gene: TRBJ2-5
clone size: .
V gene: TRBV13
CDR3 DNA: TGTGCCAGCAGTATCCGGGGGGGGGCAGGAGAGACCCAGTACTTC
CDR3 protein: CASSIRGGAGETQYF

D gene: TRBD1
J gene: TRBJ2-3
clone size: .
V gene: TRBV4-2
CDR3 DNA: TGTGCCAGCAGCCCCAGAGAGGGGACAGCGACTAGCACAGATACGCAGTATTTT
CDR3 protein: CASSPREGTATSTDTQYF

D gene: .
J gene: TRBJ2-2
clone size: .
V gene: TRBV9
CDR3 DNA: TGTGCCAGCAGCGCACTCGGGACACCGAACACCGGGGAGCTGTTTTTT
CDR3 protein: CASSALGTPNTGELFF

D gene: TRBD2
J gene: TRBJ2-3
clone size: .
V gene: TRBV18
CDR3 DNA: TGTGCCAGCTCACCACTAGCGGGGGGCCGAGATACGCAGTATTTT
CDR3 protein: CASSPLAGGRDTQYF

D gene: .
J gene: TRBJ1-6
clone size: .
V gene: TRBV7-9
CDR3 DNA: TGTGCCAGCAGCGCAGGGGCTAATTCACCCCTCCACTTT
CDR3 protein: CASSAGANSPLHF

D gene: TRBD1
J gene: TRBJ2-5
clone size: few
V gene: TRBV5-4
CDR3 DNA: TGTGCCAGCAGCTCCACAGGGGCCAAAGAGACCCAGTACTTC
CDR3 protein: CASSSTGAKETQYF

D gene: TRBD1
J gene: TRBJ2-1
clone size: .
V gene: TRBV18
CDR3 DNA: TGTGCCAGCTCACCATTGGAGCAGGGGGCTTATTTTGGGCAGTTCTTC
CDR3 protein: CASSPLEQGAYFGQFF

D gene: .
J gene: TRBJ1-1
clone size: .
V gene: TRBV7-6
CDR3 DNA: TGTGCCAGCAGCTTATTGGCTGGGGAGGAAGCTTTCTTT
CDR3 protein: CASSLLAGEEAFF

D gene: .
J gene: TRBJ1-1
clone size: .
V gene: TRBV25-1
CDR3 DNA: TGTGCCAGCAGTGAATATAGGGGGGAAGCTTTCTTT
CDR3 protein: CASSEYRGEAFF

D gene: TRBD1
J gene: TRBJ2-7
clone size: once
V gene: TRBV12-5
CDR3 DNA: TGTGCTACCTCCTTGGGACAGAACTACGAGCAGTACTTC
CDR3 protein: CATSLGQNYEQYF

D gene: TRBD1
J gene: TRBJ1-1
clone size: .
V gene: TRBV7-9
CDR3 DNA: TGTGCCAGCAGCTCCCAGGGGGACACTGAAGCTTTCTTT
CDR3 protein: CASSSQGDTEAFF

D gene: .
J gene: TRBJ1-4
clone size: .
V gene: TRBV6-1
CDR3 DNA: TGTGCCAGCAGTCTGCGCGGGAAGAATGAAAAACTGTTTTTT
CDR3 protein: CASSLRGKNEKLFF

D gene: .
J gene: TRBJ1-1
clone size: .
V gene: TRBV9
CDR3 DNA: TGTGCCAGCAGCCAGGGCGTAATCGCTGAAGCTTTCTTT
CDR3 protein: CASSQGVIAEAFF

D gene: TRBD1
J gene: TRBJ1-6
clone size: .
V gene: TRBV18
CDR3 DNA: TGTGCCAGCTCACTCCTAGACAGGGACTCACCCCTCCACTTT
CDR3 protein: CASSLLDRDSPLHF

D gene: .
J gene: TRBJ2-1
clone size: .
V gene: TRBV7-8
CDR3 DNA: TGTGCCAGCACCCAAGGGGGACGGCACGGTGAGCAGTTCTTC
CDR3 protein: CASTQGGRHGEQFF